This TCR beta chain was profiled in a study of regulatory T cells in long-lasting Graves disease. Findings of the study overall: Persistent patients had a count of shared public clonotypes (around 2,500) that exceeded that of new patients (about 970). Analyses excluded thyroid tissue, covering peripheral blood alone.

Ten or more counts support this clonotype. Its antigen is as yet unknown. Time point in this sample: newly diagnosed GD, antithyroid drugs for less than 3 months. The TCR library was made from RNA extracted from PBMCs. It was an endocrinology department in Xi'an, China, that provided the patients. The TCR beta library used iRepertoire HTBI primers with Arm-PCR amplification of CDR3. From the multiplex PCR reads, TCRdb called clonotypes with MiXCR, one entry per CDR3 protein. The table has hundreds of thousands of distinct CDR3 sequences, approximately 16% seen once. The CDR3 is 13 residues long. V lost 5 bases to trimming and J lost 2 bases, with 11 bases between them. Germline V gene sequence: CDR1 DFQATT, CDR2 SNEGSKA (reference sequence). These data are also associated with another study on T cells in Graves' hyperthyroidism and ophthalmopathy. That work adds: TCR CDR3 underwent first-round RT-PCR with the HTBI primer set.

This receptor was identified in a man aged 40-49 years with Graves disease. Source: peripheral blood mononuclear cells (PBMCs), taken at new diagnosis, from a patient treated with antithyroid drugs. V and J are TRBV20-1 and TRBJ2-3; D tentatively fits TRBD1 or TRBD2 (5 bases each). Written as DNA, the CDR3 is TGCAGTGCTCGTACGGGGCACACAGATACGCAGTATTTT. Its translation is CSARTGHTDTQYF.